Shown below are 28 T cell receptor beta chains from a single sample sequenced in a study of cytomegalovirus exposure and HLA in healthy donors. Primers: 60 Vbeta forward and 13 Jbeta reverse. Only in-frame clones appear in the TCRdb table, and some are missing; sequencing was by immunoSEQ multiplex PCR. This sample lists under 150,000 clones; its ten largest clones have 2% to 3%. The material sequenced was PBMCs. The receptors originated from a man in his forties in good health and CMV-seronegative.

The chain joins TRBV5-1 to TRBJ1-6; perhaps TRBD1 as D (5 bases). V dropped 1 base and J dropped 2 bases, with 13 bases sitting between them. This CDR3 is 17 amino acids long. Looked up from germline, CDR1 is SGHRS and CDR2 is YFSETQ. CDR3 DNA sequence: TGCGCCAGCAGCTTGTCCAAGGACACCACCTATAATTCACCCCTCCACTTT. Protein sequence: CASSLSKDTTYNSPLHF.

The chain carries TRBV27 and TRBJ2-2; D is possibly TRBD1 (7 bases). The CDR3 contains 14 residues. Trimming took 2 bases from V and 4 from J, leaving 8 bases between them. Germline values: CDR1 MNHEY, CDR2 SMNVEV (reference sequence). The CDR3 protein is CASSLQGGTGELFF. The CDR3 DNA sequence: TGTGCCAGCAGTTTACAGGGGGGCACCGGGGAGCTGTTTTTT.

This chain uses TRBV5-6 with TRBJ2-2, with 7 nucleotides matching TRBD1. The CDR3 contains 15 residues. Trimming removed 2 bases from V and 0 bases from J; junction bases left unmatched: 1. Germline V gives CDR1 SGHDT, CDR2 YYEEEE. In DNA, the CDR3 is TGTGCCAGCAGCTTTGGGACAGCGAACACCGGGGAGCTGTTTTTT. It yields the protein CASSFGTANTGELFF.

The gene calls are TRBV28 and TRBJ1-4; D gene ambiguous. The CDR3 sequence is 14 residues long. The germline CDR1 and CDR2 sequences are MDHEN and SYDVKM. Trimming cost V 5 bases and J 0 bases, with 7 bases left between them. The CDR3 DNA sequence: TGTGCCAGCAGTCCTAGCTCAACTAATGAAAAACTGTTTTTT. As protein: CASSPSSTNEKLFF.

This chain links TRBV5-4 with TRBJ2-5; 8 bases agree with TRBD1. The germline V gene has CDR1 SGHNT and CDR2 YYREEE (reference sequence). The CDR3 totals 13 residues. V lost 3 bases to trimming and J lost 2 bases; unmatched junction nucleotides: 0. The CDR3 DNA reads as TGTGCCAGCAGCTGGGACAGGCAAGAGACCCAGTACTTC. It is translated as CASSWDRQETQYF.

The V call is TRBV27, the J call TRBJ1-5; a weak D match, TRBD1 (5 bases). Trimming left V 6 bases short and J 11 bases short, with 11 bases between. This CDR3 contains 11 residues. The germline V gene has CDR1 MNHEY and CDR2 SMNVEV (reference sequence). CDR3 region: CASRRGETQHF. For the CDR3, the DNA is TGTGCCAGCAGACGGGGGGAAACCCAGCATTTT.

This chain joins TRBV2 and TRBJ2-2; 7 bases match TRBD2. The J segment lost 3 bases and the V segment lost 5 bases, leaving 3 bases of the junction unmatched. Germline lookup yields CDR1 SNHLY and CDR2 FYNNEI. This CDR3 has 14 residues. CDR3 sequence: CASSRGDYTGELFF. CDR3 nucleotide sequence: TGTGCCAGCAGTCGGGGGGATTACACCGGGGAGCTGTTTTTT. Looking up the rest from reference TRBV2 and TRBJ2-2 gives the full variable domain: EPEVTQTPSHQVTQMGQEVILRCVPISNHLYFYWYRQILGQKVEFLVSFYNNEISEKSEIFDDQFSVERPDGSNFTLKIRSTKLEDSAMYFCASSRGDYTGELFFGEGSRLTVL.

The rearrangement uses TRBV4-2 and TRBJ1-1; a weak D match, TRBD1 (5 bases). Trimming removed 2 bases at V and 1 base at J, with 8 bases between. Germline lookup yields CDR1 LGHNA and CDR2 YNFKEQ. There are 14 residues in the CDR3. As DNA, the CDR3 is TGTGCCAGCAGCCAACAGGACACGAACACTGAAGCTTTCTTT. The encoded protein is CASSQQDTNTEAFF.

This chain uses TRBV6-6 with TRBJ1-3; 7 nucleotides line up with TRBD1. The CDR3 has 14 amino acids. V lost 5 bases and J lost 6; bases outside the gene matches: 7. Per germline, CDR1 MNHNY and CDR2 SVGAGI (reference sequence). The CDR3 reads CASSRIQGVNTIYF. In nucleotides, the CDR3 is TGTGCCAGCAGTCGAATTCAGGGGGTAAACACCATATATTTT.

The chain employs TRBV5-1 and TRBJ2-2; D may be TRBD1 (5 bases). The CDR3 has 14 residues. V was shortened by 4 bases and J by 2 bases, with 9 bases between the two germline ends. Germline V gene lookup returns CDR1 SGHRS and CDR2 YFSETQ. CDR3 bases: TGCGCCAGCAGCGGGCAGGGAAACACCGGGGAGCTGTTTTTT. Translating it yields CASSGQGNTGELFF. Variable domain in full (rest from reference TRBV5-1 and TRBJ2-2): KAGVTQTPRYLIKTRGQQVTLSCSPISGHRSVSWYQQTPGQGLQFLFEYFSETQRNKGNFPGRFSGRQFSNSRSEMNVSTLELGDSALYLCASSGQGNTGELFFGEGSRLTVL.

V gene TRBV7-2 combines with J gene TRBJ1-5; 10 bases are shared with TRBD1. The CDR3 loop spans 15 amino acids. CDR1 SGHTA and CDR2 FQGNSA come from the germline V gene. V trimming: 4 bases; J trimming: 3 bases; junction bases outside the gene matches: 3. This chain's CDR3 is CASSSGQGNNQPQHF. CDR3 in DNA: TGTGCCAGCAGCTCGGGACAGGGGAACAATCAGCCCCAGCATTTT.

CDR3 DNA: TGTGCCAGCAGTATGGATTGGACAGGGCTCTACGAGCAGTACTTC. It specifies CASSMDWTGLYEQYF. The chain combines TRBV27 with TRBJ2-7; 8 nucleotides agree with TRBD1. CDR1 is MNHEY, CDR2 SMNVEV, per germline (reference sequence). J was trimmed by 3 bases and V by 5 bases; bases with no gene match: 9. The CDR3 sequence is 15 residues long.

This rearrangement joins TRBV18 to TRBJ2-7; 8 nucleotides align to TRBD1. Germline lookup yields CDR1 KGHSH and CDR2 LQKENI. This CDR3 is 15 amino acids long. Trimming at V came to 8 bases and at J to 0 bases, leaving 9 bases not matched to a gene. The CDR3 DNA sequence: TGTGCCAGCACCTCAGGGGGCAGGAGCTCCTACGAGCAGTACTTC. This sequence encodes CASTSGGRSSYEQYF.

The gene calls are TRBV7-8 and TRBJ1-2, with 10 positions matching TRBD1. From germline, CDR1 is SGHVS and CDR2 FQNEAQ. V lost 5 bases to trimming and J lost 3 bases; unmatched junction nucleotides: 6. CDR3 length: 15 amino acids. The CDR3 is CASSIDRGLDYGYTF. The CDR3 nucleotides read TGTGCCAGCAGCATTGACAGGGGGCTGGACTATGGCTACACCTTC.

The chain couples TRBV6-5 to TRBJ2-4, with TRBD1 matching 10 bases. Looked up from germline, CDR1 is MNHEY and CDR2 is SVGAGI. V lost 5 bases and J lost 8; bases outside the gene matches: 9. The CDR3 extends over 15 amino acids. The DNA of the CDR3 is TGTGCCAGCAGTCCATGGACAGGGGGTATGGACATTCAGTACTTC. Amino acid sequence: CASSPWTGGMDIQYF.

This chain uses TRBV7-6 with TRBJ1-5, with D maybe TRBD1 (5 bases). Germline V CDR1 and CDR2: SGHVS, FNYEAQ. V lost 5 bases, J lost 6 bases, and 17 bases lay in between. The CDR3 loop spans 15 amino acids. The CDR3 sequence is CASSPGRTIFQPQHF. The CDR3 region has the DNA TGTGCCAGCAGCCCTGGTAGGACAATTTTTCAGCCCCAGCATTTT.

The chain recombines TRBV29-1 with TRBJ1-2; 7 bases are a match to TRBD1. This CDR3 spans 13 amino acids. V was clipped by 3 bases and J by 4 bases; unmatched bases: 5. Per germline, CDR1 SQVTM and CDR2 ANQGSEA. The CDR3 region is CSVELQGTYGYTF. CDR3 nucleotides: TGCAGCGTTGAGCTACAGGGGACCTATGGCTACACCTTC.

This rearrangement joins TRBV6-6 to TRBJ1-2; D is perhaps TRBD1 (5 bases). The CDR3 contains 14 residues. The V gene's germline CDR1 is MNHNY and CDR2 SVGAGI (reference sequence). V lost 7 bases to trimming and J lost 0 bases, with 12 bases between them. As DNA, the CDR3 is TGTGCCAGCACTCGGCTAGGGGCTAACTATGGCTACACCTTC. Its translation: CASTRLGANYGYTF.

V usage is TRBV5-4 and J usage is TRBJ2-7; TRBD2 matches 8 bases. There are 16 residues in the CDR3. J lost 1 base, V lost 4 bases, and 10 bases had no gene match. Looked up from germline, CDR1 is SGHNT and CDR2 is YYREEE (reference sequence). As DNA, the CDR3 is TGTGCCAGCAGCCGGGTAGCGAGCGGGAGATCCTACGAGCAGTACTTC. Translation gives CASSRVASGRSYEQYF.

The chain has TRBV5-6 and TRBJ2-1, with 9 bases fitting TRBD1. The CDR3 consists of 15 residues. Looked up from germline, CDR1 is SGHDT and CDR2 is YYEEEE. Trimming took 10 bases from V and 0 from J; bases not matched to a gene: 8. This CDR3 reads CAAARGQGSYNEQFF. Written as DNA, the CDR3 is TGTGCCGCGGCTCGGGGACAGGGCTCCTACAATGAGCAGTTCTTC.

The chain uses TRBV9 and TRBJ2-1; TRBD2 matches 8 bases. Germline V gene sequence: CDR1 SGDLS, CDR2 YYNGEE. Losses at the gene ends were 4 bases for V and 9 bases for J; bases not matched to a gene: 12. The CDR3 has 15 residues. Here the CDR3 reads CASSPTRGAGGEQFF. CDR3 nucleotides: TGTGCCAGCAGCCCAACGCGGGGGGCCGGGGGTGAGCAGTTCTTC. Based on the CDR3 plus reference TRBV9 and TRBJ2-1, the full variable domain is DSGVTQTPKHLITATGQRVTLRCSPRSGDLSVYWYQQSLDQGLQFLIQYYNGEERAKGNILERFSAQQFPDLHSELNLSSLELGDSALYFCASSPTRGAGGEQFFGPGTRLTVL.

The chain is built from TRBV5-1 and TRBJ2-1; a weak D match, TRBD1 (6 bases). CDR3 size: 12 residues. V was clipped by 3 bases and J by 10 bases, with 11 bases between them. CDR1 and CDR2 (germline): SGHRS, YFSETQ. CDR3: CASSSTGPEQFF. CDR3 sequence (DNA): TGCGCCAGCAGCTCTACAGGGCCCGAGCAGTTCTTC.

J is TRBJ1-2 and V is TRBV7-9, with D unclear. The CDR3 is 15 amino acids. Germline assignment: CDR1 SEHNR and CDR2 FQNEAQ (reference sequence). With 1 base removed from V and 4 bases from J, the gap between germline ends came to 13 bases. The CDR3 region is CASSLGQNLIYGYTF. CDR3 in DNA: TGTGCCAGCAGCTTAGGGCAGAACCTGATCTATGGCTACACCTTC.

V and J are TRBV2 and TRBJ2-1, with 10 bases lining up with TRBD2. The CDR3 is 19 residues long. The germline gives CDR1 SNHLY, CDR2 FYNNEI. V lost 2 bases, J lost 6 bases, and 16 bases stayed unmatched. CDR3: CASSERAGGPLSTGNEQFF. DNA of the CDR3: TGTGCCAGCAGTGAAAGAGCGGGGGGGCCCCTGAGTACTGGCAATGAGCAGTTCTTC.

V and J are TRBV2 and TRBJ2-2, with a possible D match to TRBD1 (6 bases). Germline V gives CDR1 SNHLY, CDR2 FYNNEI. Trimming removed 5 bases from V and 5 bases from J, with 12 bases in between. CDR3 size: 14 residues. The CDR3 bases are TGTGCCAGCAGTCTACAGGGAAATACCGGGGAGCTGTTTTTT. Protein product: CASSLQGNTGELFF.

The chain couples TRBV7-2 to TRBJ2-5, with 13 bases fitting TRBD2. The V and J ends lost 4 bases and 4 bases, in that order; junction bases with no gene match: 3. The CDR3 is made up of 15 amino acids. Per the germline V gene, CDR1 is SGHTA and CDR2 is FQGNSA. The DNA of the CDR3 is TGTGCCAGCAGCTACCGGACTAGCGGGGGAGAGACCCAGTACTTC. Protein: CASSYRTSGGETQYF. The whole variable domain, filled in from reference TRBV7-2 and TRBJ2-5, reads GAGVSQSPSNKVTEKGKDVELRCDPISGHTALYWYRQSLGQGLEFLIYFQGNSAPDKSGLPSDRFSAERTGGSVSTLTIQRTQQEDSAVYLCASSYRTSGGETQYFGPGTRLLVL.

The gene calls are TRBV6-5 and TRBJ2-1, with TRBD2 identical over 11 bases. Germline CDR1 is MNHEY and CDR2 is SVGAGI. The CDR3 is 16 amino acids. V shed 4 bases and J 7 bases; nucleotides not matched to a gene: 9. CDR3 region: CASSFRLAGKSNEQFF. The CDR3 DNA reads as TGTGCCAGCAGTTTCCGACTAGCGGGGAAATCGAATGAGCAGTTCTTC.

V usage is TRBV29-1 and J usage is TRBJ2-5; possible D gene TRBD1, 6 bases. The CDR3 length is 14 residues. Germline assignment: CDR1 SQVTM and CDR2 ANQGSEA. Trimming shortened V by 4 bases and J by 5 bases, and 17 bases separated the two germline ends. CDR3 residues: CSVGTEGSWETQYF. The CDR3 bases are TGCAGCGTTGGGACAGAGGGGTCTTGGGAGACCCAGTACTTC.